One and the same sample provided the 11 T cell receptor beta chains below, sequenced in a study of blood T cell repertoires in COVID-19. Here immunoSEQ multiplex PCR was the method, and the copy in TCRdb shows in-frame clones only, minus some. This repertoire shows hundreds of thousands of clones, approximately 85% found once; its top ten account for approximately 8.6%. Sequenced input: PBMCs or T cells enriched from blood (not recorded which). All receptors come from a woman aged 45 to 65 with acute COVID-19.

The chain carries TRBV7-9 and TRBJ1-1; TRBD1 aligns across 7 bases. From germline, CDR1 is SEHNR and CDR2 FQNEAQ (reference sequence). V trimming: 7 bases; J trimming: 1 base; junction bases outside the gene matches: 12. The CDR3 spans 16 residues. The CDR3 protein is CASTDPEKGANTEAFF. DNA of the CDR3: TGTGCCAGCACAGACCCAGAAAAGGGGGCGAACACTGAAGCTTTCTTT.

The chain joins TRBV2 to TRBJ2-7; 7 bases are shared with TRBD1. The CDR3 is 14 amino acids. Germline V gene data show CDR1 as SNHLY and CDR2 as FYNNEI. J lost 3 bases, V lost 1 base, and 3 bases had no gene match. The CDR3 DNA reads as TGTGCCAGCAGTGAAGACAGGGGAAGCTACGAGCAGTACTTC. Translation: CASSEDRGSYEQYF.

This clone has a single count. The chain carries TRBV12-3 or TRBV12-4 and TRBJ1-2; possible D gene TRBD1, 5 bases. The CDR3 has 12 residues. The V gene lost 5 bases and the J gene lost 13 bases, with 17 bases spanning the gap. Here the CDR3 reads CASSPRQGIGTF. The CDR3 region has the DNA TGTGCCAGCAGTCCTCGGCAGGGAATCGGCACCTTC.

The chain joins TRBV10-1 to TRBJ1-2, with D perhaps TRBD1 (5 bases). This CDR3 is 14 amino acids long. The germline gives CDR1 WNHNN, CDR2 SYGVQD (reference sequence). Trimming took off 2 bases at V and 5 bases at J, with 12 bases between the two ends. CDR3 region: CASSEGPGLYGYTF. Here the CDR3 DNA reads TGCGCCAGCAGTGAGGGCCCGGGACTTTATGGCTACACCTTC.

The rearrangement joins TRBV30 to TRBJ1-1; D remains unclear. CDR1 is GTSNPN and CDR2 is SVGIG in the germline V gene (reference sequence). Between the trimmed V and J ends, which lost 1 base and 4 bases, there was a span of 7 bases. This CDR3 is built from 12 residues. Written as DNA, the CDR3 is TGTGCCTGGAGTGGAGAGATCACTGAAGCTTTCTTT. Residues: CAWSGEITEAFF. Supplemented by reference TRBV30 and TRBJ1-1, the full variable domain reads SQTIHQWPATLVQPVGSPLSLECTVEGTSNPNLYWYRQAAGRGLQLLFYSVGIGQISSEVPQNLSASRPQDRQFILSSKKLLLSDSGFYLCAWSGEITEAFFGQGTRLTVV.

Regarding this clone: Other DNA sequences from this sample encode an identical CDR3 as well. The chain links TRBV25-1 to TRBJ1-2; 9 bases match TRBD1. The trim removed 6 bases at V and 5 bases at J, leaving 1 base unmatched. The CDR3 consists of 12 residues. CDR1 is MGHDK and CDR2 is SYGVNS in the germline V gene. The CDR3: CASSGTGYGYTF. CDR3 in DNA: TGTGCCAGCAGCGGGACAGGGTATGGCTACACCTTC.

The chain's CDR3 is CASSRTGTTDTQYF. The DNA of the CDR3 is TGTGCCAGTAGTAGGACAGGGACGACAGATACGCAGTATTTT. The V gene is TRBV19, the J gene TRBJ2-3; the match to TRBD1 covers 8 bases. CDR1 and CDR2 (germline): LNHDA, SQIVND (reference sequence). The CDR3 loop spans 14 amino acids. The junction had 3 bases not matched to a gene; V was cut back by 4 bases and J by 3 bases. The complete variable domain, with remaining parts taken from reference TRBV19 and TRBJ2-3, reads DGGITQSPKYLFRKEGQNVTLSCEQNLNHDAMYWYRQDPGQGLRLIYYSQIVNDFQKGDIAEGYSVSREKKESFPLTVTSAQKNPTAFYLCASSRTGTTDTQYFGPGTRLTVL.

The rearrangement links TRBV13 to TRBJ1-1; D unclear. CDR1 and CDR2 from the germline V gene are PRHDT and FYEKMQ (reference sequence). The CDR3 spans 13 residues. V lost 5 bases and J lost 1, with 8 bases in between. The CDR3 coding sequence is TGTGCCAGCAGCCCCCCAGGGAACACTGAAGCTTTCTTT. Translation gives CASSPPGNTEAFF.

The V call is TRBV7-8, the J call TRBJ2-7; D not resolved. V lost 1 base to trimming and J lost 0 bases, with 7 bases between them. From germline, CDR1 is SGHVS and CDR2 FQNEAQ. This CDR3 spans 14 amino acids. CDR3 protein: CASSLGAASYEQYF. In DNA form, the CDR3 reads TGTGCCAGCAGCTTAGGCGCCGCCTCCTACGAGCAGTACTTC.

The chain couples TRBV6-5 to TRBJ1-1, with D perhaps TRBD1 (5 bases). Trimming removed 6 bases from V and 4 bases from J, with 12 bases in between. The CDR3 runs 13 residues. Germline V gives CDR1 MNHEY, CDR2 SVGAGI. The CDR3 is CASSLGVSTEAFF. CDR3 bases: TGTGCCAGCAGCCTAGGGGTCTCCACTGAAGCTTTCTTT.

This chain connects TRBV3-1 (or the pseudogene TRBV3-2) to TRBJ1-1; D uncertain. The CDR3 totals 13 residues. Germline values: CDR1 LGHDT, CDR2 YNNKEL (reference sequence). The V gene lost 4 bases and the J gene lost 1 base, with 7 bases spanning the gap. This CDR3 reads CASSLQENTEAFF. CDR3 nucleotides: TGTGCCAGCAGCCTTCAGGAGAACACTGAAGCTTTCTTT.